Listed here are 26 T cell receptor beta chains from one sample, sequenced in a study of blood T cell repertoires in COVID-19. Profiled with immunoSEQ multiplex PCR; TCRdb holds only in-frame clones, not every one. The sample carries about 220,000 clones, around 86% recorded once. The sample comprised peripheral blood. The source of these receptors is a woman in her twenties or thirties who had recovered from COVID-19.

V usage is TRBV20-1 and J usage is TRBJ1-5, with 9 bases that match TRBD1. This CDR3 comprises 17 residues. V gave up 3 bases and J gave up 1 base; unmatched junction bases: 10. The V gene's germline CDR1 is DFQATT and CDR2 SNEGSKA (reference sequence). The CDR3 reads CSASGQGRGVSNQPQHF. CDR3 coding DNA: TGCAGTGCTAGTGGACAGGGGAGAGGTGTAAGCAATCAGCCCCAGCATTTT.

V gene TRBV9 combines with J gene TRBJ2-1; TRBD2 matches at 9 bases. V gave up 2 bases and J gave up 2 bases; unmatched junction bases: 8. The germline gives CDR1 SGDLS, CDR2 YYNGEE. This CDR3 comprises 17 residues. CDR3 protein: CASSVGIAGVTYNEQFF. Here the CDR3 DNA reads TGTGCCAGCAGCGTCGGAATAGCGGGGGTCACCTACAATGAGCAGTTCTTC.

This clone was recorded once. The chain couples TRBV7-9 to TRBJ1-1, with 8 positions matching TRBD1. Germline V gene sequence: CDR1 SEHNR, CDR2 FQNEAQ (reference sequence). The V gene end was trimmed by 1 base and the J gene end by 5 bases; junction bases not matched to a gene: 9. This CDR3 is 16 amino acids long. Here the CDR3 DNA reads TGTGCCAGCAGCTTAGGATCTACAGGGGGTCATACTGAAGCTTTCTTT. Translating it yields CASSLGSTGGHTEAFF. The full variable domain, in which reference TRBV7-9 and TRBJ1-1 provide the parts outside the CDR3, is DTGVSQNPRHKITKRGQNVTFRCDPISEHNRLYWYRQTLGQGPEFLTYFQNEAQLEKSRLLSDRFSAERPKGSFSTLEIQRTEQGDSAMYLCASSLGSTGGHTEAFFGQGTRLTVV.

The chain is built from TRBV6-5 and TRBJ1-2, with a weak D call TRBD1 (5 bases). Trimming took 0 bases from V and 7 from J, leaving 12 bases between them. The CDR3 covers 14 residues. Germline CDR1 reads MNHEY; CDR2 reads SVGAGI. CDR3 sequence (DNA): TGTGCCAGCAGTTACTCGGAGACAGCAGTTGGCTACACCTTC. Translation gives CASSYSETAVGYTF.

The chain recombines TRBV4-2 with TRBJ1-6, with TRBD1 matching 9 bases. With V trimmed by 0 bases and J by 5 bases, 11 bases remained unmatched. The CDR3 has 19 residues. Germline assignment: CDR1 LGHNA and CDR2 YNFKEQ. The CDR3 reads CASSQDRRGQGGNNSPLHF. CDR3 DNA sequence: TGTGCCAGCAGCCAAGATCGACGGGGACAGGGAGGGAATAATTCACCCCTCCACTTT.

The chain links TRBV5-6 to TRBJ2-6; possibly TRBD2 for D (5 bases). This CDR3 region has 19 residues. V lost 0 bases and J lost 0, with 16 bases in between. Looked up from germline, CDR1 is SGHDT and CDR2 is YYEEEE. Written as DNA, the CDR3 is TGTGCCAGCAGCTTGGCCGGGGTCAAAGCCCCCTCTGGGGCCAACGTCCTGACTTTC. This translates into CASSLAGVKAPSGANVLTF. Full variable domain (remainder filled in from reference TRBV5-6 and TRBJ2-6): DAGVTQSPTHLIKTRGQQVTLRCSPKSGHDTVSWYQQALGQGPQFIFQYYEEEERQRGNFPDRFSGHQFPNYSSELNVNALLLGDSALYLCASSLAGVKAPSGANVLTFGAGSRLTVL.

The DNA for the CDR3 is TGTGCCAGTAGTATTTGGCAGGACAATGAGCAGTTCTTC. This encodes CASSIWQDNEQFF. The rearrangement links TRBV19 to TRBJ2-1; D not resolved. This CDR3 has 13 amino acids. Trimming left V 3 bases short and J 5 bases short, with 8 bases between. CDR1 is LNHDA and CDR2 is SQIVND in the germline V gene (reference sequence).

The rearrangement uses TRBV19 and TRBJ2-1, with 12 bases identical to TRBD2. Per the germline V gene, CDR1 is LNHDA and CDR2 is SQIVND (reference sequence). V shed 1 base, J shed 8 bases, and the junction held 6 bases outside the gene matches. This CDR3 has 16 residues. This CDR3 reads CASSIGTSGGRDEQFF. The CDR3 DNA reads as TGTGCCAGTAGTATAGGAACTAGCGGGGGGAGGGATGAGCAGTTCTTC.

The chain joins TRBV9 to TRBJ1-2; TRBD1 aligns across 9 bases. With V trimmed by 4 bases and J by 3 bases, 10 bases remained unmatched. CDR1 and CDR2 from the germline V gene are SGDLS and YYNGEE. This CDR3 comprises 16 residues. In DNA form, the CDR3 reads TGTGCCAGCAGCAACGGGCTGGGGACAGGGTACTATGGCTACACCTTC. Translating it yields CASSNGLGTGYYGYTF.

This clone is a singleton in its sample. The rearrangement joins TRBV7-2 to TRBJ1-1, with 7 bases that match TRBD1. Germline lookup yields CDR1 SGHTA and CDR2 FQGNSA. After removal of 1 base from V and 2 bases from J, the junction contained 10 bases not matched to a gene. This CDR3 has 17 residues. As DNA, the CDR3 is TGTGCCAGCAGCTTAGGTCAGCCAGGGGGAGGAAACACTGAAGCTTTCTTT. It encodes CASSLGQPGGGNTEAFF.

The chain is built from TRBV18 and TRBJ1-3; tentatively, D is TRBD1 (5 bases). Looked up from germline, CDR1 is KGHSH and CDR2 is LQKENI. There are 14 residues in the CDR3. V shed 3 bases and J shed 3 bases, with 9 bases lying between them. The CDR3 is CASSPQGGGNTIYF. CDR3 coding DNA: TGTGCCAGCTCACCCCAGGGCGGTGGAAACACCATATATTTT.

This clone was found once. V usage is TRBV5-4 and J usage is TRBJ1-6, with D tentatively TRBD1 (5 bases). CDR3 size: 15 residues. Trimming pared 2 bases from V and 7 bases from J, leaving 13 bases between. Looked up from germline, CDR1 is SGHNT and CDR2 is YYREEE (reference sequence). CDR3: CASSLGARGNSPLHF. The CDR3 DNA reads TGTGCCAGCAGCTTAGGGGCGCGGGGCAATTCACCCCTCCACTTT.

The rearrangement uses TRBV27 and TRBJ1-2, with TRBD1 as a possible D gene (6 bases). The CDR3 is made up of 15 amino acids. CDR1 MNHEY and CDR2 SMNVEV come from the germline V gene (reference sequence). Trimming stripped 5 bases from V and 2 bases from J, with 15 bases between. CDR3 region: CASSPSAGGNYGYTF. The CDR3 nucleotides are TGTGCCAGCAGTCCCTCAGCGGGGGGCAACTATGGCTACACCTTC.

This chain uses TRBV7-2 with TRBJ1-2, with TRBD1 matching over 10 bases. This CDR3 spans 17 amino acids. In germline, CDR1 is SGHTA, CDR2 FQGNSA. The V gene end was trimmed by 2 bases and the J gene end by 1 base; junction bases not matched to a gene: 7. CDR3 bases: TGTGCCAGCAGCTTACGGACAGGGGGAGTCCATAACTATGGCTACACCTTC. This codes for CASSLRTGGVHNYGYTF.

The gene calls are TRBV5-1 and TRBJ2-2; D is perhaps TRBD2 (5 bases). Germline assignment: CDR1 SGHRS and CDR2 YFSETQ. This CDR3 is built from 15 residues. Trimming pared 4 bases from V and 7 bases from J, leaving 17 bases between. The CDR3 spells CASSPPTEASGELFF. The DNA for the CDR3 is TGCGCCAGCAGCCCTCCGACGGAGGCCAGCGGGGAGCTGTTTTTT.

The chain has TRBV5-1 and TRBJ2-5, with 7 bases fitting TRBD1. The V gene's germline CDR1 is SGHRS and CDR2 YFSETQ. CDR3 size: 15 residues. The J segment lost 4 bases and the V segment lost 3 bases, leaving 9 bases of the junction unmatched. The CDR3, as DNA: TGCGCCAGCAGCTATTCCGGGACAGCCGGAGAGACCCAGTACTTC. It is translated as CASSYSGTAGETQYF.

The gene calls are TRBV12-3 or TRBV12-4 and TRBJ2-3; D is uncertain. Trimming took off 8 bases at V and 10 bases at J, with 13 bases between the two ends. This CDR3 contains 11 residues. The DNA for the CDR3 is TGTGCCAGCGGATCATATGGAGCGCAGTATTTT. Amino acids: CASGSYGAQYF.

The V gene is TRBV18, the J gene TRBJ2-7; perhaps TRBD1 as D (5 bases). Germline values: CDR1 KGHSH, CDR2 LQKENI. This CDR3 has 12 amino acids. Trimming left V 5 bases short and J 4 bases short, with 9 bases between. The CDR3 region has the DNA TGTGCCAGCTCATTTCAGGGATACGAGCAGTACTTC. The encoded protein is CASSFQGYEQYF.

This clone came up a few times. This specimen includes other DNA sequences encoding the same CDR3. The rearrangement links TRBV7-6 to TRBJ2-5; TRBD2 is a possible D gene (6 bases). V was shortened by 1 base and J by 4 bases, with 7 bases between the two germline ends. Germline loops: CDR1 SGHVS, CDR2 FNYEAQ. This CDR3 contains 13 residues. CDR3 coding DNA: TGTGCCAGCAGCTTAGTGGGGGGAGAGACCCAGTACTTC. Protein: CASSLVGGETQYF.

The rearrangement links TRBV9 to TRBJ2-6; 8 bases match TRBD1. The CDR3 spans 17 residues. Germline-derived CDR1 and CDR2 are SGDLS and YYNGEE. J lost 2 bases, V lost 4 bases, and 8 bases had no gene match. The CDR3 DNA sequence: TGTGCCAGCAGCCTCGGACAGGGCATGGCTGGGGCCAACGTCCTGACTTTC. Its protein is CASSLGQGMAGANVLTF.

The rearrangement links TRBV7-2 to TRBJ1-3, with D perhaps TRBD1 (6 bases). This CDR3 is 15 amino acids long. The V end was cut by 3 bases, the J end by 2 bases, with 11 bases between. Germline CDR1 and CDR2: SGHTA and FQGNSA. CDR3 DNA: TGTGCCAGCAGCTTGTCAGGGGTGGCTGGAAACACCATATATTTT. It encodes CASSLSGVAGNTIYF. The whole variable domain, remainder taken from reference TRBV7-2 and TRBJ1-3, is GAGVSQSPSNKVTEKGKDVELRCDPISGHTALYWYRQSLGQGLEFLIYFQGNSAPDKSGLPSDRFSAERTGGSVSTLTIQRTQQEDSAVYLCASSLSGVAGNTIYFGEGSWLTVV.

The chain couples TRBV28 to TRBJ1-5; the D gene is possibly TRBD1 (6 bases). V lost 3 bases, J lost 7 bases, and 13 bases lay in between. This CDR3 comprises 14 residues. Germline V gene data show CDR1 as MDHEN and CDR2 as SYDVKM. In DNA, the CDR3 is TGTGCCAGCAGTTTTATACAGGGCGCGCAGCCCCAGCATTTT. Protein product: CASSFIQGAQPQHF.

The rearrangement links TRBV11-2 to TRBJ1-5; D gene ambiguous. Germline-derived CDR1 and CDR2 are SGHAT and FQNNGV. Trimming removed 4 bases from V and 5 bases from J, with 9 bases in between. The CDR3 covers 13 residues. CDR3 nucleotides: TGTGCCAGCAGCTCCAGGCCCGATCAGCCCCAGCATTTT. Amino acid sequence: CASSSRPDQPQHF.

This sequence joins TRBV27 and TRBJ1-2; D perhaps matches TRBD1 (5 bases). CDR1 MNHEY and CDR2 SMNVEV come from the germline V gene (reference sequence). Trimming left V 4 bases short and J 4 bases short, with 19 bases between. There are 16 residues in the CDR3. The CDR3 DNA reads TGTGCCAGCAGTTCACTCACTTCGACAGCCCTCTATGGCTACACCTTC. It codes for CASSSLTSTALYGYTF.

This chain connects TRBV5-1 to TRBJ1-1; TRBD1 is a possible D gene (6 bases). From germline, CDR1 is SGHRS and CDR2 YFSETQ. Trimming cost V 4 bases and J 6 bases, with 13 bases left between them. The CDR3 has 13 residues. The CDR3 protein is CASSRTGIPEAFF. The CDR3, as DNA: TGCGCCAGCAGCCGTACAGGGATCCCTGAAGCTTTCTTT.

A word on this clone: An end of the junction does not agree with germline; a read error may underlie this. This sequence joins TRBV2 and TRBJ2-5; 8 bases align to TRBD2. From germline, CDR1 is SNHLY and CDR2 FYNNEI. The CDR3 is 11 residues long. This CDR3 is CASSELAGPDF. Here the CDR3 DNA reads TGTGCCAGCAGTGAGCTAGCGGGTCCCGACTTC.